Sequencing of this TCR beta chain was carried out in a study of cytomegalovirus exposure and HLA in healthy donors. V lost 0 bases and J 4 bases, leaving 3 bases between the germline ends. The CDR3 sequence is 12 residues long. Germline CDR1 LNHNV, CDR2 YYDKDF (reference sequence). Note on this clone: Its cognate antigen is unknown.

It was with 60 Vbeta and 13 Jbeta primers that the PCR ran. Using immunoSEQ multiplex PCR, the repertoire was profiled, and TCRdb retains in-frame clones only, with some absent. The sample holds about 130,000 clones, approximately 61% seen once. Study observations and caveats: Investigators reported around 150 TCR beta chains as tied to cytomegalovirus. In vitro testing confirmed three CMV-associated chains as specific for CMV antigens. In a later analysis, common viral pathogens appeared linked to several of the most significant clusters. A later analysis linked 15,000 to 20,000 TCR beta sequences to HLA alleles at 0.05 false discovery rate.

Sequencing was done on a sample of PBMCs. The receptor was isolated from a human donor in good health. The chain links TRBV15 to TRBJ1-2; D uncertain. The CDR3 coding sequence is TGTGCCACCAGCAGAGACCGCTATGGCTACACCTTC. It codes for CATSRDRYGYTF.